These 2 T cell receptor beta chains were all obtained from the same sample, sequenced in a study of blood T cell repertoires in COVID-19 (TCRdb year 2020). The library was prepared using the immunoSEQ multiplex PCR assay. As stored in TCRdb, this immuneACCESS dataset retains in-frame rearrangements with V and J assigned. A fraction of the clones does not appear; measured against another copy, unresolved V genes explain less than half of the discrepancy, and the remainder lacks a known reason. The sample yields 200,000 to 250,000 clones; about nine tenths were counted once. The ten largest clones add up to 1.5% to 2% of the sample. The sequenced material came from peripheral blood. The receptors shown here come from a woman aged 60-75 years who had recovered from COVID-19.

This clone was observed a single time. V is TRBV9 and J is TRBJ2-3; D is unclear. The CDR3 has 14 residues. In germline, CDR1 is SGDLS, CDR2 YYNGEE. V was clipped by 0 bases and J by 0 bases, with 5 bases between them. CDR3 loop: CASSVASSTDTQYF. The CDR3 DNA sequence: TGTGCCAGCAGCGTAGCTTCGAGCACAGATACGCAGTATTTT.

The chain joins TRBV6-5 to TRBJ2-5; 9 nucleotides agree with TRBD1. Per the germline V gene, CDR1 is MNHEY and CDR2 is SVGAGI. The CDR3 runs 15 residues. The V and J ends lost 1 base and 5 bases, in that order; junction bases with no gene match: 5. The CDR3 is CASSYYTGGGETQYF. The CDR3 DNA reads TGTGCCAGCAGTTACTACACAGGGGGCGGGGAGACCCAGTACTTC.